The T cell receptor (beta chain) under discussion was sequenced for a study of blood T cell repertoires in COVID-19. At the level of the study: COVID-19 samples from acute and convalescent phases originated in the United States, Italy and Spain.

V was shortened by 6 bases and J by 4 bases, with 9 bases between the two germline ends. The CDR3 totals 12 residues. The germline CDR1 and CDR2 sequences are WNHNN and SYGVQD (reference sequence). The method was immunoSEQ multiplex PCR; TCRdb's version includes in-frame clones alone and lacks a portion of them. In the table there are tens of thousands of clones, around 80% of which are singletons. The chain links TRBV10-1 to TRBJ1-1, with unresolved D. The sequencing input was peripheral blood. The source of this sequence is a human donor in a cohort sampled during active COVID-19. CDR3 amino acids: CASRARGTEAFF. CDR3 in DNA: TGCGCCAGCAGGGCCCGTGGCACTGAAGCTTTCTTT.